Sequencing of this TCR beta chain was carried out in a study of T cell responses to AZD1222 COVID-19 vaccine. Overall study findings and caveats: Repertoires were collected only later (after the peak T cell response had occurred). Donors in the cohort were predominantly white British and more often female, and clonal diversity was possibly underestimated. When two AZD1222 doses had been given, Spike-specific TCR breadth and depth rose.

As concerns this clone: Its antigen remains unidentified. Other DNA sequences from this sample encode an identical CDR3 as well.

Using immunoSEQ multiplex PCR, the repertoire was profiled, and TCRdb retains in-frame clones only, with some absent. This sample has tens of thousands of clones, with 90% found just once. The source of this sequence is an adult who received the AZD1222 COVID-19 vaccine. This specimen was peripheral blood, taken 28 days after the second AZD1222 dose.

In DNA form, the CDR3 reads TGTGCCAGCAGCTTAGTAGCGGGGGAGAGATACGAGCAGTACTTC. Amino acid sequence: CASSLVAGERYEQYF. This rearrangement joins TRBV11-2 to TRBJ2-7; 9 bases align to TRBD2. The germline CDR1 and CDR2 sequences are SGHAT and FQNNGV. The CDR3 totals 15 residues. V trimming: 1 base; J trimming: 4 bases; junction bases outside the gene matches: 5.